This T cell receptor beta chain originates from a study of identical twins. Study-level points and caveats: Monozygotic twin pairs showed more out-of-frame TCR alpha sharing than models estimated.

With no exceptions, donors were healthy Caucasians. With respect to this clonotype: Its antigen is unknown.

Unique molecular identifiers were present on the cDNA, which also gained a universal primer site by template switching. One entry per CDR3 protein results from TCRdb running MiXCR on the 5' RACE reads. The table includes 700,000 or so distinct CDR3 sequences, 8% to 9% detected once. Germline trimming cut 1 base from V and 0 bases from J; bases unmatched to any gene: 4. This CDR3 region has 18 residues. The sample was also linked to a second study, of yellow fever vaccine responses in identical twins.

The chain has TRBV12-3 or TRBV12-4 and TRBJ2-5; the match to TRBD2 covers 14 bases. Sequenced input: PBMCs. The sequence derives from a woman between 18 and 29 years old in good health. The CDR3 here is CASSLGTSGGTDQETQYF. In DNA form, the CDR3 reads TGTGCCAGCAGTTTAGGGACTAGCGGGGGGACCGACCAAGAGACCCAGTACTTC.